One and the same sample provided the 3 T cell receptor beta chains below, sequenced in a study of T cell responses to AZD1222 COVID-19 vaccine. Produced via immunoSEQ multiplex PCR; TCRdb's table is partial and in-frame only. The data show roughly 180,000 clones, about nine tenths seen once. Source: peripheral blood, taken on day 0 of AZD1222 vaccination. These receptors all come from an adult in good health.

This chain uses TRBV7-3 with TRBJ2-3; D is possibly TRBD2 (6 bases). The V gene's germline CDR1 is SGHTA and CDR2 FQGTGA. V was trimmed by 5 bases and J by 2 bases, leaving 17 bases between them. This CDR3 region has 16 residues. CDR3 residues: CASSPVLGGATDTQYF. CDR3 DNA sequence: TGTGCCAGCAGCCCCGTCTTAGGCGGGGCCACAGATACGCAGTATTTT.

This clone was found once. V is TRBV5-1 and J is TRBJ1-4, with 11 bases that match TRBD1. Germline lookup yields CDR1 SGHRS and CDR2 YFSETQ. This CDR3 spans 16 amino acids. With V trimmed by 5 bases and J by 8 bases, 11 bases remained unmatched. In DNA form, the CDR3 reads TGCGCCAGCAGTTCGACCGGGACAGGGGGGAAGGAAAAACTGTTTTTT. Translated, it gives CASSSTGTGGKEKLFF. The full variable domain, its missing parts supplied by reference TRBV5-1 and TRBJ1-4, is KAGVTQTPRYLIKTRGQQVTLSCSPISGHRSVSWYQQTPGQGLQFLFEYFSETQRNKGNFPGRFSGRQFSNSRSEMNVSTLELGDSALYLCASSSTGTGGKEKLFFGSGTQLSVL.

V is TRBV7-2 and J is TRBJ2-7; D may be TRBD1 (6 bases). Trimming left V 0 bases short and J 3 bases short, with 24 bases between. The germline gives CDR1 SGHTA, CDR2 FQGNSA. The CDR3 contains 19 residues. CDR3 nucleotide sequence: TGTGCCAGCAGCTTAGCGGCGGCGGGTTACTCTAGGGACAACTACGAGCAGTACTTC. It translates to CASSLAAAGYSRDNYEQYF.